This TCR beta chain was recorded in a study of cytomegalovirus exposure and HLA in healthy donors. Germline CDR1 reads SNHLY; CDR2 reads FYNNEI. The CDR3 runs to 17 residues. The V gene lost 3 bases and the J gene lost 5 bases, with 20 bases spanning the gap. PCR was performed using 60 Vbeta and 13 Jbeta primers. Measured with immunoSEQ multiplex PCR; TCRdb has only the in-frame clones, and not every one. The sample records some 120,000 clones, about 80% being singletons. This clonotype was sampled from a man in his thirties or forties in good health and CMV-seropositive. Material: PBMCs. The chain carries TRBV2 and TRBJ2-1; maybe TRBD1 (6 bases). For the CDR3, the DNA is TGTGCCAGCAGTGATGCCAGGGGCGCTCTCTTGCACAATGAGCAGTTCTTC. Translating gives CASSDARGALLHNEQFF.